The 17 T cell receptor beta chains reported below all come from one sample, sequenced in a study of regulatory T cells in long-lasting Graves disease. Time point noted: persistent/refractory GD, antithyroid drugs over 5 years with positive TRAb. PBMC-derived RNA was used for the TCR library. In building TCR beta libraries, iRepertoire HTBI primers were used together with Arm-PCR of CDR3 regions. TCRdb recomputed calls from the multiplex PCR reads with MiXCR, one row per CDR3 protein. The sample consists of around 460,000 distinct CDR3 sequences, about 22% of them appearing once. Sequenced material: peripheral blood mononuclear cells (PBMCs), taken when the disease was refractory, from a patient treated with antithyroid drugs. Receptors originate from a female donor with Graves disease.

This clonotype was seen more than once but under ten times. The chain is built from TRBV10-3 and TRBJ2-5, with a weak D call TRBD2 (7 bases). This CDR3 contains 17 residues. The germline gives CDR1 ENHRY, CDR2 SYGVKD. The ends were cut back, 2 bases at V and 0 bases at J, with 16 bases in the middle. CDR3 in amino acids: CAISERGGEGYQETQYF. The CDR3, as DNA: TGTGCCATCAGTGAGAGGGGGGGGGAGGGGTACCAAGAGACCCAGTACTTC.

V is TRBV7-3 and J is TRBJ2-1; D perhaps matches TRBD2 (5 bases). Trimming cost V 3 bases and J 8 bases, with 20 bases left between them. The CDR3 is made up of 16 amino acids. Germline CDR1 and CDR2: SGHTA and FQGTGA. The CDR3 nucleotides read TGTGCCAGCAGCTTGCGTGGTAGCGTTATTATCGATGAGCAGTTCTTC. Encoded protein: CASSLRGSVIIDEQFF.

This clonotype was detected a few times. J is TRBJ2-1 and V is TRBV19; no reliable D call. V was clipped by 0 bases and J by 7 bases, with 13 bases between them. Germline CDR1 and CDR2: LNHDA and SQIVND (reference sequence). This CDR3 is 15 amino acids long. In DNA, the CDR3 is TGTGCCAGTAGTATAGATTCGGCTATTAAGAATGAGCAGTTCTTC. Protein: CASSIDSAIKNEQFF.

This clonotype showed up many times. This rearrangement joins TRBV12-5 to TRBJ1-2, with D unclear. The V gene's germline CDR1 is LGHNT and CDR2 FRNRAP. Trimming pared 3 bases from V and 13 bases from J, leaving 21 bases between. This CDR3 has 14 residues. The DNA for the CDR3 is TGTGCTAGTGGTTTTTTTCCCTCTACTATGGCTATCACCTTC. Translation gives CASGFFPSTMAITF.

This clonotype was seen more than once but under ten times. The chain recombines TRBV4-2 with TRBJ1-5, with a possible D match to TRBD1 (6 bases). With 4 bases removed from V and 5 bases from J, the gap between germline ends came to 12 bases. The CDR3 spans 14 residues. CDR1 and CDR2 from the germline V gene are LGHNA and YNFKEQ. The CDR3 DNA is TGTGCCAGCAGCCCGGGACACCCTTATCAGCCCCAGCATTTT. Protein sequence: CASSPGHPYQPQHF.

The sample holds many counts of this clonotype. V gene TRBV7-8 combines with J gene TRBJ1-6; D is unresolved. This CDR3 is built from 14 residues. The V end lost 4 bases, the J end lost 10 bases, and 14 bases lay between the germline ends. Germline V lookup: CDR1 SGHVS, CDR2 FQNEAQ. The CDR3 loop is CASSWSSGNSPLHF. CDR3 DNA sequence: TGTGCCAGCAGCTGGTCTTCGGGGAACTCACCCCTCCACTTT.

Worth noting for this clonotype: This is likely a read error, given that the CDR3 carries no conserved phenylalanine or tryptophan at its end. This chain joins TRBV15 and TRBJ1-1; 8 nucleotides align to TRBD1. The CDR3 is made up of 14 amino acids. Germline V CDR1 and CDR2: LNHNV, YYDKDF (reference sequence). J gave up 4 bases and V 4 bases, and 5 bases lay outside the gene matches. The CDR3 DNA sequence: TGTGCCACCAGCATACGCAGGGGGCCCACTGAAGCTTTCTCT. Translation: CATSIRRGPTEAFS.

In regard to this clonotype: With a much larger clone just one base away, this may be a read error. The rearrangement links TRBV27 to TRBJ1-5; D remains unclear. The CDR3 extends over 15 amino acids. Looked up from germline, CDR1 is MNHEY and CDR2 is SMNVEV (reference sequence). CDR3 DNA: TGTGCCAGCAGTTTATGGGCAGATAGCGATCAGCCCCAGCATTTT. Protein sequence: CASSLWADSDQPQHF.

The V and J genes are TRBV29-1 and TRBJ1-2; D gene ambiguous. Looked up from germline, CDR1 is SQVTM and CDR2 is ANQGSEA. The CDR3 contains 11 residues. V was cut by 7 bases and J by 5 bases, with 11 bases left in between. As DNA, the CDR3 is TGCAGCGCCGTGACGGAGTATGGCTACACCTTC. The encoded protein is CSAVTEYGYTF.

This clonotype appeared a few times. The CDR3 nucleotides are TGTGCCAGCAGTGATGCTCTACAAGCCAAAAACATTCAGTACTTC. Encoded protein: CASSDALQAKNIQYF. V usage is TRBV6-2 or TRBV6-3 and J usage is TRBJ2-4; D is unclear. This CDR3 is built from 15 residues. Germline CDR1 MNHEY, CDR2 SVGEGT. V lost 5 bases and J lost 0, with 11 bases in between.

In regard to this clonotype: A much larger clonotype is one base distant, so this may be a read error. The chain links TRBV28 to TRBJ2-5, with D perhaps matching TRBD1 (6 bases). The CDR3 is 13 residues long. The germline V and J ends were trimmed by 3 bases and 3 bases, with 8 bases remaining between them. Looked up from germline, CDR1 is MDHEN and CDR2 is SYDVKM. The CDR3 coding sequence is TGTGCCAGCAGTTTTTACAGGGAAGAGACCCAGTACTTC. This encodes CASSFYREETQYF.

Notes on this clonotype: One end of the junction is discordant with germline, which a read error may explain. The chain employs TRBV12-3 or TRBV12-4 and TRBJ1-5; D remains unclear. The CDR3 sequence is 15 residues long. The CDR3 here is CASSLEVASNRPQHF. The CDR3 nucleotides are TGTGCCAGCAGTTTAGAGGTCGCAAGCAATCGGCCCCAGCATTTT.

The table lists this clonotype with many counts. The V and J genes are TRBV2 and TRBJ2-7; 7 bases align to TRBD1. In germline, CDR1 is SNHLY, CDR2 FYNNEI. This CDR3 has 14 amino acids. Trimming took 5 bases from V and 2 from J; bases not matched to a gene: 6. The CDR3 sequence: CASSLGTVPYEQYF. CDR3 nucleotide sequence: TGTGCCAGCAGTTTAGGGACAGTCCCCTACGAGCAGTACTTC.

At least ten counts were recorded for this clonotype. This chain joins TRBV12-3 or TRBV12-4 and TRBJ1-1, with 9 bases matching TRBD1. The length of the CDR3 is 16 residues. Trimming at V came to 6 bases and at J to 1 base, leaving 9 bases not matched to a gene. CDR3 loop: CASSLGQGWGNTEAFF. The CDR3 DNA reads TGTGCCAGCAGCCTCGGACAGGGGTGGGGGAACACTGAAGCTTTCTTT.

The chain has TRBV5-6 and TRBJ1-2; a possible D gene is TRBD1 (6 bases). V dropped 2 bases and J dropped 3 bases, with 11 bases sitting between them. This CDR3 has 14 residues. From germline, CDR1 is SGHDT and CDR2 YYEEEE. The CDR3: CASSLQGQHYGYTF. The CDR3 bases are TGTGCCAGCAGCTTACAAGGACAGCACTATGGCTACACCTTC. Filled out from reference TRBV5-6 and TRBJ1-2, the complete variable domain reads DAGVTQSPTHLIKTRGQQVTLRCSPKSGHDTVSWYQQALGQGPQFIFQYYEEEERQRGNFPDRFSGHQFPNYSSELNVNALLLGDSALYLCASSLQGQHYGYTFGSGTRLTVV.

This clonotype appeared many times. The chain employs TRBV7-3 and TRBJ1-2; D gene ambiguous. V was trimmed by 0 bases and J by 4 bases, leaving 9 bases between them. CDR1 and CDR2 from the germline V gene are SGHTA and FQGTGA. This CDR3 comprises 14 residues. In DNA form, the CDR3 reads TGTGCCAGCAGCTTAACGGCAGAAAGCTATGGCTACACCTTC. Protein sequence: CASSLTAESYGYTF.

This chain joins TRBV11-1 and TRBJ2-6; perhaps TRBD1 as D (6 bases). Germline V gives CDR1 SGHAT, CDR2 FQDESV (reference sequence). The CDR3 has 18 amino acids. V was clipped by 0 bases and J by 0 bases, with 12 bases between them. CDR3 sequence: CASSLARGSYSGANVLTF. CDR3 nucleotide sequence: TGTGCCAGCAGCTTAGCGAGGGGGTCCTACTCTGGGGCCAACGTCCTGACTTTC. Drawing the rest from reference TRBV11-1 and TRBJ2-6, the complete variable domain is EAEVAQSPRYKITEKSQAVAFWCDPISGHATLYWYRQILGQGPELLVQFQDESVVDDSQLPKDRFSAERLKGVDSTLKIQPAELGDSAMYLCASSLARGSYSGANVLTFGAGSRLTVL.